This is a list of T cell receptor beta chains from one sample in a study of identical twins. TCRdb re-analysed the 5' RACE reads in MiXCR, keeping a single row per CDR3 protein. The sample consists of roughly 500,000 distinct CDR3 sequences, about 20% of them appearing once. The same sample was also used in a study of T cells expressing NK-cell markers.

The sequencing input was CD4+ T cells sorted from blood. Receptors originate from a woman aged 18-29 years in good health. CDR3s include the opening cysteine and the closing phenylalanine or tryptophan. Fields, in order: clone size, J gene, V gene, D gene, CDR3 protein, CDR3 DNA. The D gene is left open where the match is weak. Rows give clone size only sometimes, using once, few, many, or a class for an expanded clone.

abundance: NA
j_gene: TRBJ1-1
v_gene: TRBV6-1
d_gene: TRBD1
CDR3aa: CASIVDRAMFQAFF
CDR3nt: TGTGCCAGCATAGTGGACAGGGCCATGTTTCAAGCTTTCTTT

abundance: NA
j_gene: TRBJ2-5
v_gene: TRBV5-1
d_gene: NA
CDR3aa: CASSLETGLEETQYF
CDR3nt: TGCGCCAGCAGCTTGGAGACAGGTTTAGAAGAGACCCAGTACTTC

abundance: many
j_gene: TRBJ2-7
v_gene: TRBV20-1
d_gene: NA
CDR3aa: CSARSGGEQYF
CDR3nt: TGCAGTGCTAGGTCCGGGGGCGAGCAGTACTTC

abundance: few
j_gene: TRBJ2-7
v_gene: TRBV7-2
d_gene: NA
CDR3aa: CASSPKGGSSYEQYF
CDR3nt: TGTGCCAGCAGCCCCAAAGGAGGGAGCTCCTACGAGCAGTACTTC

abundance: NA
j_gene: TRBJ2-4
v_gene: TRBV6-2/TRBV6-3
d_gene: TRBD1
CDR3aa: CASSSRGQGAGGLAKNIQYF
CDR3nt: TGTGCCAGCAGTTCTCGAGGACAGGGGGCAGGAGGCCTAGCCAAAAACATTCAGTACTTC

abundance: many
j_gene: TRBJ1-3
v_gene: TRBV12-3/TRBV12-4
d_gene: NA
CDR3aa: CASSGGSSGNTIYF
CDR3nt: TGTGCCAGCAGCGGCGGCAGCTCTGGAAACACCATATATTTT

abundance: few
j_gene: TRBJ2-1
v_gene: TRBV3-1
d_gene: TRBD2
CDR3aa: CASSQTSGGEQFF
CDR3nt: TGTGCCAGCAGCCAAACTAGCGGGGGGGAGCAGTTCTTC

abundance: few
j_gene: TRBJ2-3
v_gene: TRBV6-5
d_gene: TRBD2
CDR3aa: CASSLGGGAGDTQYF
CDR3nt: TGTGCCAGCAGTTTAGGCGGGGGGGCCGGAGATACGCAGTATTTT

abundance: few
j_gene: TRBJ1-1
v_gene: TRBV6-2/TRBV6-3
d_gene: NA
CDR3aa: CASRDGTHHTEAFF
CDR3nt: TGTGCCAGCAGAGACGGGACACACCACACTGAAGCTTTCTTT

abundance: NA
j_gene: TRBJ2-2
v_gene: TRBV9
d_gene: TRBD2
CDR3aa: CASSASGDYTGELFF
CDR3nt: TGTGCCAGCAGCGCCAGCGGGGACTACACCGGGGAGCTGTTTTTT

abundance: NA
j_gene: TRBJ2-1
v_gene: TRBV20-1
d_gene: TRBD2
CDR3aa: CSAIGVAGGLSSYNEQFF
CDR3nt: TGCAGTGCTATAGGTGTAGCGGGAGGTCTTAGCTCCTACAATGAGCAGTTCTTC